The present T cell receptor (beta chain) was sequenced within a study of cytomegalovirus exposure and HLA in healthy donors. The PCR contained 60 Vbeta and 13 Jbeta primers. The method was immunoSEQ multiplex PCR; TCRdb's version includes in-frame clones alone and lacks a portion of them. The table has 190,000 or so clones, roughly 78% seen once. This clone appeared a few times. Its specificity is unknown. From germline, CDR1 is MNHEY and CDR2 SMNVEV (reference sequence). The CDR3 totals 15 residues. V shed 5 bases and J 5 bases; nucleotides not matched to a gene: 8. Findings of the study overall: As a later analysis revealed, the rate of TCR association differed by HLA locus, with DRB1 most and HLA-C fewest. Certain indistinguishable V segments, among them TRBV6-2 and TRBV6-3, were excluded.

The chain is built from TRBV27 and TRBJ2-2; 7 nucleotides line up with TRBD1. Source material: PBMCs. The receptor comes from a girl under 18 in good health and CMV-seropositive. CDR3 DNA: TGTGCCAGCAGTCGAACCAAACAGGGGACCGGGGAGCTGTTTTTT. Protein sequence: CASSRTKQGTGELFF.